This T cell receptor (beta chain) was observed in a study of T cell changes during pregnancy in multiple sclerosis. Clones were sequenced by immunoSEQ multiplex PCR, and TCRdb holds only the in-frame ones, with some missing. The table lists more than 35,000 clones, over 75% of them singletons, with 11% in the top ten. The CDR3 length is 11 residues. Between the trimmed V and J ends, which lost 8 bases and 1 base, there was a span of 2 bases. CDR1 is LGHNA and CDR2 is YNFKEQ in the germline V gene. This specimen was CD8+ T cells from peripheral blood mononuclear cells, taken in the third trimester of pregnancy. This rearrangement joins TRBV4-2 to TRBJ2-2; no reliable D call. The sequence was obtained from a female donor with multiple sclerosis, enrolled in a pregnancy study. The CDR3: CASRNTGELFF. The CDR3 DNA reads TGTGCCAGCCGGAACACCGGGGAGCTGTTTTTT.